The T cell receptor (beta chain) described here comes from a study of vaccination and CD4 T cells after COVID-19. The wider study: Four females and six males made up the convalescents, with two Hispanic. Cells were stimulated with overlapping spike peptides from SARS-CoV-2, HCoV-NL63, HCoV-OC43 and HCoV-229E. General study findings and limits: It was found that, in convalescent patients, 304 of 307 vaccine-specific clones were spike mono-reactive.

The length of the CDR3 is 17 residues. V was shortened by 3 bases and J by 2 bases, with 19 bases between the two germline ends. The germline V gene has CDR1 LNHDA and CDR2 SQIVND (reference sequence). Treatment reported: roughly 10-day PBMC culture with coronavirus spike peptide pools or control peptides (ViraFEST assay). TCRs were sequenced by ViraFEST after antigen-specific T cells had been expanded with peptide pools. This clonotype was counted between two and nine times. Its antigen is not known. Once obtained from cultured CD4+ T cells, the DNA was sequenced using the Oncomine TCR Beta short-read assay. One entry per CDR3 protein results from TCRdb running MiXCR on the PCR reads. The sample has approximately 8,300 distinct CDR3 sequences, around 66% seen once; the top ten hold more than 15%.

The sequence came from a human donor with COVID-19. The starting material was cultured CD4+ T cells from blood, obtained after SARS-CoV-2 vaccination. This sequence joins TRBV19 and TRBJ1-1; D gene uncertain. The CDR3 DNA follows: TGTGCCAGTAGTATGGGCGGGAGCGGACGTTTTAACACTGAAGCTTTCTTT. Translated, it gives CASSMGGSGRFNTEAFF.